The entry below gives a single T cell receptor (beta chain) sequence along with its context. Its antigen is unidentified. This specimen includes other DNA sequences encoding the same CDR3. The data are from a study of shared clonotypes between healthy human individuals. Study-level information: A few men and a couple of women, aged 18 to 49, were donors.

The CDR3 runs to 14 residues. The J segment lost 5 bases and the V segment lost 5 bases, leaving 1 base of the junction unmatched. The germline gives CDR1 LNHDA, CDR2 SQIVND (reference sequence). The authors' processing: Junction-only sequences produced by ImmunoSEQ had no quality scores, so filtering differed. Only in-frame clones appear in the TCRdb table, and some are missing; sequencing was by immunoSEQ multiplex PCR. V and J calls and clone size are as listed in that table; D and trimming were resolved from the DNA. The sample has roughly 1,500,000 clones; approximately 98.5% are singletons. Notes on the study in general: Shared clonotypes: about 4.6% naive CD4, around 3.5% naive CD8, 2.3% memory CD4, 0.4% to 0.5% memory CD8. Incomplete sequencing of sorted subsets was indicated by rarefaction despite large depth.

The source is a man aged 30 to 39 in good health. V and J are TRBV19 and TRBJ2-5; 14 nucleotides line up with TRBD2. Sequences were obtained from naive CD4+ T cells sorted from blood. Subset of the sample: CD45RA+ positively selected. The CDR3: CASSRLAGGETQYF. Here the CDR3 DNA reads TGTGCCAGTAGTCGACTAGCGGGAGGGGAGACCCAGTACTTC.